The rows below give T cell receptor beta chains drawn from one sample of a study of T cells in Graves' hyperthyroidism and ophthalmopathy. TCRdb reanalysed the multiplex PCR reads using MiXCR and keeps one entry per CDR3 protein. In the table there are approximately 640,000 distinct CDR3 sequences, about 45% of which are singletons. The sample was peripheral blood or thyroid tissue (not recorded which). The receptors shown here come from an adult man with Graves' disease, either hyperthyroidism or ophthalmopathy (not recorded which). Both conserved end residues are part of each CDR3. Each record gives: clone size, CDR3 length, J gene, V gene, D gene, CDR3 protein, CDR3 DNA. D genes are given only for firm matches. Some rows have no size entry. The others give once, few or many, or a class for an expanded clone.

>many|12|TRBJ2-7|TRBV29-1|TRBD1
CSVGTGGNEQYF
TGCAGCGTTGGGACAGGGGGGAACGAGCAGTACTTC
>many|13|TRBJ1-2|TRBV25-1|-
CASSEPVNYGYTF
TGTGCCAGCAGTGAACCGGTGAACTATGGCTACACCTTC
>-|15|TRBJ2-2|TRBV5-1|-
CASSAGQTNTGELFF
TGCGCCAGCAGCGCGGGACAGACGAACACCGGGGAGCTGTTTTTT
>many|14|TRBJ2-5|TRBV29-1|TRBD1
CSVTPGQRKETQYF
TGCAGCGTAACCCCGGGACAGAGGAAAGAGACCCAGTACTTC
>few|13|TRBJ2-5|TRBV5-1|-
CASSLTQEETQYF
TGCGCCAGCAGCTTGACGCAGGAAGAGACCCAGTACTTC
>-|13|TRBJ1-2|TRBV7-8|-
CASSQSYFYGYTF
TGTGCCAGCAGCCAGTCATACTTCTATGGCTACACCTTC
>-|11|TRBJ2-2|TRBV15|-
CATSRGGELFF
TGTGCCACCAGCAGAGGAGGGGAGCTGTTTTTT
>few|15|TRBJ1-3|TRBV7-9|TRBD1
CASSSTGGSGNTIYF
TGTGCCAGCAGCTCGACAGGGGGTTCTGGAAACACCATATATTTT
>-|17|TRBJ1-4|TRBV14|-
CASSQRTLWARDEKLFF
TGTGCCAGCAGCCAAAGGACATTATGGGCGAGAGATGAAAAACTGTTTTTT
>many|9|TRBJ1-2|TRBV9|-
CASNEGDTF
TGTGCCAGCAACGAGGGGGACACCTTC
>-|13|TRBJ2-7|TRBV10-3|-
CAISESISYEQYF
TGTGCCATCAGTGAGTCGATATCCTACGAGCAGTACTTC
>-|14|TRBJ1-5|TRBV6-1|-
CASNESGPEWPQHF
TGTGCCAGCAACGAGTCGGGTCCAGAGTGGCCCCAGCATTTT
>-|15|TRBJ2-5|TRBV10-3|-
CAISDLRHNQETQYF
TGTGCCATCAGTGATTTGAGGCACAACCAAGAGACCCAGTACTTC
>few|14|TRBJ1-1|TRBV19|-
CASKSSGPNTEAFF
TGTGCCAGTAAATCGAGTGGGCCGAACACTGAAGCTTTCTTT
>few|13|TRBJ1-4|TRBV10-3|-
CASSRITNEKLFF
TGTGCCAGCAGTAGGATAACTAATGAAAAACTGTTTTTT
>many|15|TRBJ1-1|TRBV29-1|-
CSVGLGSLMNTEAFF
TGCAGCGTTGGGCTGGGAAGTTTGATGAACACTGAAGCTTTCTTT
>-|17|TRBJ1-5|TRBV7-8|TRBD1
CAGSTDRTGGVNQPQHF
TGTGCCGGCAGCACTGATCGGACAGGGGGCGTCAATCAGCCCCAGCATTTT
>many|12|TRBJ1-2|TRBV12-3/TRBV12-4|-
CASSGGTHGYTF
TGTGCCAGCAGTGGCGGGACCCACGGCTACACCTTC
>many|12|TRBJ1-3|TRBV7-9|-
CASSDDRSTIYF
TGTGCCAGCAGTGACGACCGTAGCACCATATATTTT
>many|13|TRBJ1-2|TRBV11-1|-
CASSLAHGDGYTF
TGTGCCAGCAGCTTAGCGCATGGCGATGGCTACACCTTC
>many|13|TRBJ1-6|TRBV7-2|-
CASSLGTGSPLHF
TGTGCCAGCAGCTTAGGTACCGGGTCACCCCTCCACTTT
>many|14|TRBJ1-4|TRBV20-1|-
CSAREDAANEKLFF
TGCAGTGCCAGGGAGGACGCAGCTAATGAAAAACTGTTTTTT
>few|15|TRBJ2-7|TRBV9|TRBD1
CASSVAETGRYEQYF
TGTGCCAGCAGCGTAGCCGAGACAGGGCGGTACGAGCAGTACTTC
>-|17|TRBJ2-6|TRBV24-1|TRBD1
CATSGGQVSSGANVLTF
TGTGCCACCAGTGGGGGACAGGTCTCCTCTGGGGCCAACGTCCTGACTTTC
>few|18|TRBJ2-7|TRBV19|-
CASSEDLFVGTSSYEQYF
TGTGCCAGCAGTGAAGACTTGTTTGTCGGGACTTCCTCCTACGAGCAGTACTTC
>-|15|TRBJ1-3|TRBV25-1|TRBD1
CARDRTGNSGNTIYF
TGTGCTAGAGATAGGACAGGCAACTCTGGAAACACCATATATTTT
>-|12|TRBJ1-1|TRBV25-1|-
CASRGRGSEAFF
TGTGCCAGCAGAGGAAGAGGGTCTGAAGCTTTCTTT
>-|13|TRBJ2-5|TRBV29-1|TRBD1
CSASQGARETQYF
TGCAGCGCGTCGCAGGGGGCGCGGGAGACCCAGTACTTC
>-|16|TRBJ2-5|TRBV15|-
CATSSSGPQAQETQYF
TGTGCCACCAGCAGTTCCGGGCCCCAAGCACAAGAGACCCAGTACTTC
>-|13|TRBJ1-5|TRBV7-8|-
CASSVSSGQPQHF
TGTGCCAGCAGTGTCAGTAGTGGTCAGCCCCAGCATTTT
>-|11|TRBJ2-7|TRBV7-8|-
CASSLRKGQYF
TGTGCCAGCAGCTTACGGAAGGGCCAGTACTTC
>many|14|TRBJ1-4|TRBV29-1|TRBD1
CSVARDRENEKLFF
TGCAGCGTTGCGAGGGACAGGGAGAATGAAAAACTGTTTTTT
>many|14|TRBJ2-5|TRBV7-9|-
CASSLFPSQETQYF
TGTGCCAGCAGCTTATTTCCTAGCCAAGAGACCCAGTACTTC
>-|15|TRBJ1-4|TRBV7-9|-
CASSPLMRGGGKLFF
TGTGCCAGCAGCCCCCTTATGAGGGGCGGTGGAAAACTGTTTTTT
>many|16|TRBJ1-5|TRBV19|-
CASSTNYRDSNQPQHF
TGTGCCAGTAGTACAAACTACCGGGACAGCAATCAGCCCCAGCATTTT
>many|14|TRBJ1-1|TRBV7-9|-
CASRGTRSNTEAFF
TGTGCCAGCAGAGGCACCCGATCGAACACTGAAGCTTTCTTT
>-|14|TRBJ1-4|TRBV19|-
CASSTPDSLEKLFF
TGTGCCAGTAGCACCCCTGACAGCCTCGAAAAACTGTTTTTT
>few|15|TRBJ2-5|TRBV2|-
CASSLGPGMTETQYF
TGTGCCAGCAGTCTGGGGCCCGGCATGACAGAGACCCAGTACTTC
>-|15|TRBJ1-4|TRBV12-3/TRBV12-4|TRBD1
CASSSGQGPNEKLFF
TGTGCCAGCAGTTCAGGACAGGGACCTAATGAAAAACTGTTTTTT
>-|15|TRBJ2-5|TRBV9|TRBD2
CASSTQGTNQETQYF
TGTGCCAGCTCAACCCAAGGGACTAATCAAGAGACCCAGTACTTC
>once|15|TRBJ2-2|TRBV10-3|-
CAISESSGNTGELFF
TGTGCCATCAGTGAGTCGAGTGGGAACACCGGGGAGCTGTTTTTT
>-|15|TRBJ1-6|TRBV6-1|-
CASSERPQGRSPLHF
TGTGCCAGCAGTGAAAGGCCCCAGGGAAGGTCACCCCTCCACTTT
>few|15|TRBJ1-2|TRBV7-6|-
CASSLARGGGYGYTF
TGTGCCAGCAGCTTGGCCCGCGGGGGTGGCTATGGCTACACCTTC
>-|16|TRBJ1-6|TRBV12-3/TRBV12-4|-
CASSPTWGYDNSPLHF
TGTGCCAGCAGCCCAACGTGGGGGTACGATAATTCACCCCTCCACTTT
>many|13|TRBJ1-1|TRBV7-2|-
CASSPTSSAEAFF
TGTGCCAGCAGCCCGACAAGCAGCGCTGAAGCTTTCTTT
>-|15|TRBJ1-3|TRBV2|-
CASAGTGSSGNTIYF
TGTGCCTCCGCCGGGACGGGGAGCTCTGGAAACACCATATATTTT
>-|12|TRBJ1-1|TRBV19|-
CASRRLNTEAFF
TGTGCCTCGAGACGGTTGAACACTGAAGCTTTCTTT
>-|16|TRBJ2-7|TRBV20-1|TRBD1
CSATAVQGALQNEQYF
TGCAGTGCTACCGCGGTACAGGGGGCCCTGCAGAACGAGCAGTACTTC
>-|15|TRBJ2-5|TRBV9|-
CASSEEGRRLETQYF
TGTGCCAGCAGCGAAGAGGGCCGCCGATTGGAGACCCAGTACTTC
>-|13|TRBJ2-7|TRBV19|-
CASSTTRTYEQYF
TGTGCCAGTAGTACTACACGGACCTACGAGCAGTACTTC
>-|15|TRBJ1-1|TRBV20-1|-
CSARSGRGMNTEAFF
TGCAGTGCTAGATCCGGACGGGGGATGAACACTGAAGCTTTCTTT
>-|15|TRBJ1-1|TRBV19|-
CASSIMGVMNTEAFF
TGTGCCAGTAGTATAATGGGCGTTATGAACACTGAAGCTTTCTTT
>-|13|TRBJ1-4|TRBV24-1|-
CATSGTMVEKLFF
TGTGCCACCAGTGGAACGATGGTGGAAAAACTGTTTTTT